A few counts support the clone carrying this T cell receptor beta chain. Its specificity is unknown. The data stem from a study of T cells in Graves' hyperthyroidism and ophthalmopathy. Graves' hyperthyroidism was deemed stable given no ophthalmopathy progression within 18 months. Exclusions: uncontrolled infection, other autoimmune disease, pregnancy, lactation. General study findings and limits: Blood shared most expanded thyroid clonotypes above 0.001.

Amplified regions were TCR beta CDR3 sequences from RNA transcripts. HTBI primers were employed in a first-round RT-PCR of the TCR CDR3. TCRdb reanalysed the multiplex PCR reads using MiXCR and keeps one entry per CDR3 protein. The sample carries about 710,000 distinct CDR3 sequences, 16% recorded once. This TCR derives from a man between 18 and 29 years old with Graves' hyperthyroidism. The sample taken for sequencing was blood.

CDR3 loop: CATYDGHRVGQPQHF. The CDR3 DNA reads TGTGCCACCTATGATGGGCACAGGGTCGGTCAGCCCCAGCATTTT. V usage is TRBV10-3 and J usage is TRBJ1-5; tentative D call: TRBD1 (6 bases). V lost 10 bases and J lost 6, with 22 bases in between. This CDR3 is 15 amino acids long. The germline gives CDR1 ENHRY, CDR2 SYGVKD.